The clone carrying this T cell receptor beta chain has only a few counts. What it recognizes is unknown. Coverage ceases 3 residues before the CDR3 finishes, and the germline J gene fills in the end. The data were obtained in a study of T cell clonality in common variable immunodeficiency. CDR1 and CDR2 (germline): LNHDA, SQIVND (reference sequence). CDR3 length: 17 amino acids. The study, taken as a whole, reports: In common variable immunodeficiency, TCR beta chains reportedly carried fewer deletions and N-nucleotide insertions. Authors noted CVID clonality's cause needs subpopulation repertoire sequencing. Fewer TCRbeta clones were shared among CVID subjects than controls.

Equal genomic DNA amounts from CVID and control samples were sequenced. Clones were read by immunoSEQ multiplex PCR, and TCRdb kept only the in-frame ones, dropping some. Observed are roughly 42,000 clones, no singletons, with the top ten taking 2.5% to 3%. What was sequenced was peripheral blood mononuclear cells. The rearrangement joins TRBV19 to TRBJ2-2, with 9 bases fitting TRBD1. This TCR derives from a person aged 18 to 75 in good health. The part of the CDR3 DNA that was read is TGTGCCAGTAGTATTGGGACAGGGTTTAAAACTAATGAAAAG. It is translated as CASSIGTGFKTNEK. The whole CDR3 region reads CASSIGTGFKTNEKLFF.